This T cell receptor (beta chain) originates from a study of shared clonotypes between healthy human individuals. Unsorted material relied on about 100 million PBMCs as the source of genomic DNA. The CDR3 is 15 amino acids. Germline-derived CDR1 and CDR2 are MDHEN and SYDVKM. With 8 bases removed from V and 3 bases from J, the gap between germline ends came to 17 bases. TCRdb keeps only in-frame clones here, not all; method: immunoSEQ multiplex PCR. Seen here are 400,000 to 500,000 clones, 70% to 85% observed once, and the top ten hold approximately 12%. Sequencing was performed on PBMCs. V usage is TRBV28 and J usage is TRBJ1-5; D is undetermined. The source is a woman aged 40 to 50 in good health. Some clones in this sample may be carry-over from other donors' samples. The CDR3 spells CASYPGPRINQPQHF. CDR3 DNA sequence: TGTGCCAGCTACCCCGGGCCTCGAATCAATCAGCCCCAGCATTTT.